One and the same sample provided the 25 T cell receptor beta chains below, sequenced in a study of control samples from healthy donors and cancer patients. Sequenced by immunoSEQ multiplex PCR; TCRdb stores in-frame clones only, minus some. The sample comprises tens of thousands of clones, around 93% of which are singletons, and 0.91% rests with the top ten. The source material was PBMCs. The receptors originated from a man in his thirties or forties with colorectal cancer.

This chain uses TRBV11-2 with TRBJ2-1; TRBD1 is a possible D gene (6 bases). The V end was cut by 4 bases, the J end by 8 bases, with 9 bases between. Germline CDR1 SGHAT, CDR2 FQNNGV. The CDR3 loop spans 12 amino acids. As DNA, the CDR3 is TGTGCCAGCAGCTCGGACAGCTATGAGCAGTTCTTC. It codes for CASSSDSYEQFF.

V gene TRBV6-5 combines with J gene TRBJ1-6, with 7 nucleotides matching TRBD1. There are 15 residues in the CDR3. J lost 4 bases, V lost 2 bases, and 2 bases had no gene match. Germline CDR1 is MNHEY and CDR2 is SVGAGI. DNA of the CDR3: TGTGCCAGCAGTTACGGGACAGCATATAATTCACCCCTCCACTTT. This codes for CASSYGTAYNSPLHF.

CDR3 bases: TGCAGCGTAGCGGCGGGGGGCAACGGATCACCCCTCCACTTT. Amino acid sequence: CSVAAGGNGSPLHF. The chain links TRBV29-1 to TRBJ1-6; D may be TRBD1 (6 bases). V was cut by 6 bases and J by 10 bases, with 19 bases left in between. The CDR3 consists of 14 residues. Germline CDR1 and CDR2: SQVTM and ANQGSEA.

The chain joins TRBV5-1 to TRBJ1-1; no definite D call. Germline V gene data show CDR1 as SGHRS and CDR2 as YFSETQ. CDR3 size: 17 residues. The germline V and J ends were trimmed by 0 bases and 1 base, with 16 bases remaining between them. CDR3 region: CASSLAWQSRANTEAFF. As DNA, the CDR3 is TGCGCCAGCAGCTTGGCCTGGCAGTCCAGAGCGAACACTGAAGCTTTCTTT.

The rearrangement links TRBV30 to TRBJ1-2; 9 bases are a match to TRBD1. Germline V gives CDR1 GTSNPN, CDR2 SVGIG (reference sequence). The CDR3 is made up of 15 amino acids. Unmatched junction bases numbered 9, after V lost 3 bases and J lost 4 bases. CDR3 sequence reads: CAWSLPPTGGYGYTF. Written as DNA, the CDR3 is TGTGCCTGGAGCCTGCCCCCGACAGGGGGCTATGGCTACACCTTC. The full variable domain, rest sourced from reference TRBV30 and TRBJ1-2, is SQTIHQWPATLVQPVGSPLSLECTVEGTSNPNLYWYRQAAGRGLQLLFYSVGIGQISSEVPQNLSASRPQDRQFILSSKKLLLSDSGFYLCAWSLPPTGGYGYTFGSGTRLTVV.

J is TRBJ1-1 and V is TRBV5-5; no definite D call. This CDR3 is built from 14 residues. CDR1 is SGHKS and CDR2 is YYEKEE in the germline V gene (reference sequence). Trimming took off 0 bases at V and 1 base at J, with 7 bases between the two ends. Written as DNA, the CDR3 is TGTGCCAGCAGCTTGGATTGGGGGAACACTGAAGCTTTCTTT. This translates into CASSLDWGNTEAFF.

J is TRBJ1-4 and V is TRBV21-1. TRBV21-1 is a listed pseudogene. The CDR3 has 14 residues. The chain's CDR3 is CASSKGVSTGKLFF. The CDR3 region has the DNA TGTGCCAGCAGCAAAGGGGTCTCAACCGGGAAACTGTTTTTT.

The J gene is TRBJ1-2, the V gene TRBV11-2; no clear D. CDR3 length: 16 amino acids. Germline V gene data show CDR1 as SGHAT and CDR2 as FQNNGV. V was shortened by 0 bases and J by 1 base, with 12 bases between the two germline ends. CDR3 sequence reads: CASSLDRVGINYGYTF. CDR3 nucleotide sequence: TGTGCCAGCAGCTTAGATCGTGTAGGGATTAACTATGGCTACACCTTC.

The sample holds one count of this clone. The J gene is TRBJ1-5, the V gene TRBV4-1; D gene unclear. This CDR3 spans 13 amino acids. CDR1 is MGHRA, CDR2 YSYEKL, per germline. With 0 bases removed from V and 5 bases from J, the gap between germline ends came to 5 bases. The CDR3, as DNA: TGCGCCAGCAGCCAAGAATATCATCAGCCCCAGCATTTT. Its translation is CASSQEYHQPQHF.

V gene TRBV9 combines with J gene TRBJ1-4; D unresolved. In germline, CDR1 is SGDLS, CDR2 YYNGEE. The CDR3 has 14 residues. V lost 0 bases to trimming and J lost 7 bases, with 10 bases between them. As DNA, the CDR3 is TGTGCCAGCAGCGTAGGGGGTGGAGGTGAAAAACTGTTTTTT. Its translation is CASSVGGGGEKLFF.

This clone was counted a single time. The J gene is TRBJ2-7, the V gene TRBV27; perhaps TRBD2 as D (7 bases). V lost 4 bases, J lost 2 bases, and 27 bases lay in between. The CDR3 sequence is 19 residues long. Germline V gives CDR1 MNHEY, CDR2 SMNVEV (reference sequence). CDR3 coding DNA: TGTGCCAGCAGTTCGCGGGGCGGGGGCCATATTAGGGGCCCCTACGAGCAGTACTTC. Its protein is CASSSRGGGHIRGPYEQYF.

The J gene is TRBJ1-2, the V gene TRBV6-1; TRBD1 agrees at 9 bases. The junction had 4 bases not matched to a gene; V was cut back by 1 base and J by 7 bases. The CDR3 loop spans 14 amino acids. The germline V gene has CDR1 MNHNS and CDR2 SASEGT. The CDR3 is CASSEDRGRVGYTF. The CDR3 coding sequence is TGTGCCAGCAGTGAAGACAGGGGGCGTGTTGGCTACACCTTC.

The rearrangement links TRBV10-1 to TRBJ2-3; weak D call: TRBD1 (6 bases). Trimming removed 0 bases at V and 2 bases at J, with 15 bases between. Germline loops: CDR1 WNHNN, CDR2 SYGVQD (reference sequence). The CDR3 contains 17 residues. The CDR3 is CASSESKDSSPTDTQYF. In DNA, the CDR3 is TGCGCCAGCAGTGAGTCTAAGGACAGTTCCCCCACAGATACGCAGTATTTT.

V and J are TRBV19 and TRBJ2-2; D gene ambiguous. The CDR3 sequence is 14 residues long. Trimming removed 5 bases at V and 7 bases at J, with 14 bases between. Germline V lookup: CDR1 LNHDA, CDR2 SQIVND (reference sequence). The CDR3 loop is CASSSPAVNGELFF. The CDR3 DNA sequence: TGTGCCAGTAGTTCCCCCGCAGTCAACGGGGAGCTGTTTTTT.

This chain uses TRBV19 with TRBJ1-5; 8 nucleotides agree with TRBD1. The CDR3 is made up of 16 amino acids. Germline-derived CDR1 and CDR2 are LNHDA and SQIVND (reference sequence). Unmatched junction bases numbered 11, after V lost 5 bases and J lost 5 bases. CDR3 loop: CASSPGGRGPYQPQHF. CDR3 in DNA: TGTGCCAGTAGTCCCGGTGGCAGGGGGCCCTATCAGCCCCAGCATTTT. Complete variable domain (other parts from reference TRBV19 and TRBJ1-5): DGGITQSPKYLFRKEGQNVTLSCEQNLNHDAMYWYRQDPGQGLRLIYYSQIVNDFQKGDIAEGYSVSREKKESFPLTVTSAQKNPTAFYLCASSPGGRGPYQPQHFGDGTRLSIL.

The chain links TRBV3-1 (or the pseudogene TRBV3-2) to TRBJ1-2; D might be TRBD1 (6 bases). Germline V gene sequence: CDR1 LGHDT, CDR2 YNNKEL (reference sequence). The CDR3 is made up of 15 amino acids. Trimming removed 0 bases from V and 8 bases from J, with 16 bases in between. The CDR3 loop is CASSQDMDSRGGYTF. The CDR3 DNA is TGTGCCAGCAGCCAAGATATGGACAGTCGGGGCGGCTACACCTTC.

Concerning this clone itself: Its ends do not fully match the called genes, so a read error is possible. Other DNA sequences in the sample encode the same CDR3. The rearrangement links TRBV6-5 to TRBJ1-6; D possibly corresponds to TRBD1 (5 bases). CDR1 is MNHEY, CDR2 SVGAGI, per germline. CDR3 size: 14 residues. The CDR3 sequence: CATGDLSDFSPLHF. For the CDR3, the DNA is TGCGCCACCGGGGACCTCTCAGATTTTTCACCCCTCCACTTT.

This clone turned up a few times. V and J are TRBV27 and TRBJ2-7, with no clear D. The length of the CDR3 is 14 residues. With 5 bases removed from V and 2 bases from J, the gap between germline ends came to 13 bases. Germline V gives CDR1 MNHEY, CDR2 SMNVEV (reference sequence). CDR3 DNA: TGTGCCAGCAGTCCCCGTGGGTCGCCCTACGAGCAGTACTTC. It yields the protein CASSPRGSPYEQYF.

This chain connects TRBV10-1 to TRBJ2-2, with D possibly TRBD2 on 6 matching bases. CDR1 is WNHNN, CDR2 SYGVQD, per germline (reference sequence). Trimming pared 3 bases from V and 6 bases from J, leaving 8 bases between. The CDR3 runs 13 residues. The CDR3 nucleotides are TGCGCCAGCAGTGAAGGAGGGGCCGGGGAGCTGTTTTTT. This encodes CASSEGGAGELFF.

The chain couples TRBV2 to TRBJ2-3; the D is unclear. The CDR3 is made up of 13 amino acids. CDR1 and CDR2 from the germline V gene are SNHLY and FYNNEI. V was clipped by 4 bases and J by 2 bases, with 7 bases between them. The CDR3 loop reads CASSGSFTDTQYF. The DNA of the CDR3 is TGTGCCAGCAGTGGGTCTTTCACAGATACGCAGTATTTT.

The count of this clone is one. The rearrangement joins TRBV5-1 to TRBJ2-1; the D is unclear. The germline V gene encodes CDR1 SGHRS and CDR2 YFSETQ. Trimming took off 0 bases at V and 0 bases at J, with 16 bases between the two ends. The CDR3 has 18 residues. The CDR3 spells CASSLAPGRPSSYNEQFF. DNA of the CDR3: TGCGCCAGCAGCTTGGCCCCCGGCAGGCCGAGCTCCTACAATGAGCAGTTCTTC.

This sequence joins TRBV6-5 and TRBJ2-3; D is unresolved. This CDR3 region has 13 residues. The V gene's germline CDR1 is MNHEY and CDR2 SVGAGI. Trimming removed 7 bases at V and 1 base at J, with 9 bases between. The CDR3 nucleotides read TGTGCCAGCAAACTGCAGGGCACAGATACGCAGTATTTT. It codes for CASKLQGTDTQYF.

The chain links TRBV4-1 to TRBJ2-1; 10 bases agree with TRBD2. Germline lookup yields CDR1 MGHRA and CDR2 YSYEKL. The J segment lost 10 bases and the V segment lost 4 bases, leaving 7 bases of the junction unmatched. The CDR3 is 14 amino acids. The CDR3 sequence: CASSPSGGAWEQFF. The CDR3 nucleotides read TGCGCCAGCAGCCCCAGCGGGGGGGCCTGGGAGCAGTTCTTC.

Regarding this clone: Within the sample, other DNA sequences also encode this same CDR3. This chain uses TRBV5-6 with TRBJ1-2, with a possible D match to TRBD1 (5 bases). In germline, CDR1 is SGHDT, CDR2 YYEEEE. Deletions cut 5 bases from V and 1 base from J, with 18 bases between. The CDR3 contains 16 residues. In DNA form, the CDR3 reads TGTGCCAGCAGTCAAAGAGACAGATCACGTAACTATGGCTACACCTTC. This sequence encodes CASSQRDRSRNYGYTF.

In this sample, this clone turned up a few times. The rearrangement links TRBV6-5 to TRBJ1-1, with D hard to call. Germline V gene data show CDR1 as MNHEY and CDR2 as SVGAGI. The CDR3 has 15 amino acids. V gave up 5 bases and J gave up 0 bases, with 13 bases separating them. The CDR3 region is CASSTRTILNTEAFF. CDR3 sequence (DNA): TGTGCCAGCAGTACCCGGACGATCTTGAACACTGAAGCTTTCTTT.